Below are 26 T cell receptor beta chains sequenced from a single sample in a study of blood T cell repertoires in COVID-19. Clones were sequenced by immunoSEQ multiplex PCR, and TCRdb holds only the in-frame ones, with some missing. The data hold 350,000 or so clones, with 87% observed a single time. The sequencing input was PBMCs or T cells enriched from blood (not recorded which). Source of these receptors: a woman aged 25-40 years who had recovered from COVID-19.

The chain has TRBV10-2 and TRBJ1-2, with D possibly TRBD1 on 6 matching bases. This CDR3 contains 12 residues. The V end lost 7 bases, the J end lost 2 bases, and 8 bases lay between the germline ends. CDR1 and CDR2 from the germline V gene are WSHSY and SAAADI. Here the CDR3 reads CASTGQNYGYTF. In nucleotides, the CDR3 is TGCGCCAGCACGGGACAAAACTATGGCTACACCTTC.

This clone appeared once. Written as DNA, the CDR3 is TGTGCCGGGGGACAGGACTATCAGCCCCAGCATTTT. Amino acids: CAGGQDYQPQHF. The V gene is TRBV28, the J gene TRBJ1-5; 8 bases agree with TRBD1. The CDR3 runs 12 residues. The ends lost 11 bases at V and 5 bases at J; junction bases unmatched: 5. Germline assignment: CDR1 MDHEN and CDR2 SYDVKM.

The chain recombines TRBV14 with TRBJ2-1, with 7 nucleotides matching TRBD2. The CDR3 contains 16 residues. The trim removed 4 bases at V and 8 bases at J, leaving 14 bases unmatched. Germline CDR1 SGHDN, CDR2 FVKESK. The CDR3 protein is CASSRKERGVYDEQFF. Written as DNA, the CDR3 is TGTGCCAGCAGCCGTAAGGAACGGGGGGTCTATGATGAGCAGTTCTTC.

This clone appeared a few times. This sequence joins TRBV5-4 and TRBJ2-2, with D possibly being TRBD1 (6 bases). Germline V gene data show CDR1 as SGHNT and CDR2 as YYREEE (reference sequence). CDR3 length: 16 residues. Trimming left V 4 bases short and J 1 base short, with 14 bases between. CDR3: CASSRGHPKNTGELFF. CDR3 in DNA: TGTGCCAGCAGCCGGGGACACCCCAAGAACACCGGGGAGCTGTTTTTT.

CDR3 amino acids: CASRGSGGGEQYF. CDR3 nucleotides: TGTGCCAGCCGTGGGTCTGGCGGAGGAGAGCAGTACTTC. V usage is TRBV5-6 and J usage is TRBJ2-7, with TRBD2 as a possible D gene (5 bases). Trimming took off 7 bases at V and 7 bases at J, with 18 bases between the two ends. This CDR3 region has 13 residues. Per the germline V gene, CDR1 is SGHDT and CDR2 is YYEEEE.

The genes are TRBV6-6 and TRBJ1-4; D is possibly TRBD1 (5 bases). Germline CDR1 MNHNY, CDR2 SVGAGI (reference sequence). With 6 bases removed from V and 0 bases from J, the gap between germline ends came to 14 bases. CDR3 length: 16 residues. The CDR3 sequence: CASRPPRQSTNEKLFF. The CDR3 DNA follows: TGTGCCAGCAGACCCCCTAGACAGTCAACTAATGAAAAACTGTTTTTT.

Of note for this clone: A read error may produce the germline difference seen at one junction end. V is TRBV5-1 and J is TRBJ1-3; D gene ambiguous. The length of the CDR3 is 14 residues. Germline V gene lookup returns CDR1 SGHRS and CDR2 YFSETQ. CDR3 in amino acids: CASSSRGFGYTIYF. The CDR3 DNA reads as TGCGCCAGCAGCTCCCGCGGATTTGGATACACCATATATTTT.

This chain uses TRBV5-1 with TRBJ2-7; no reliable D call. The CDR3 covers 15 residues. Germline CDR1 reads SGHRS; CDR2 reads YFSETQ. Trimming shortened V by 1 base and J by 5 bases, and 16 bases separated the two germline ends. Written as DNA, the CDR3 is TGCGCCAGCAGCTTGTATCTTGCGGAATTCGACGAGCAGTACTTC. Its protein product is CASSLYLAEFDEQYF.

This chain joins TRBV4-1 and TRBJ2-4; 11 nucleotides agree with TRBD1. CDR3 length: 16 residues. Germline CDR1 and CDR2: MGHRA and YSYEKL. Trimming took 2 bases from V and 3 from J; bases not matched to a gene: 3. CDR3 DNA: TGCGCCAGCAGCCAATTGGACAGGGGGCACAAAAACATTCAGTACTTC. Residues: CASSQLDRGHKNIQYF.

This clone was seen a few times. The chain carries TRBV5-1 and TRBJ1-6; TRBD1 might be the D (6 bases). Germline lookup yields CDR1 SGHRS and CDR2 YFSETQ. Trimming left V 4 bases short and J 15 bases short, with 20 bases between. The CDR3 is 14 amino acids. CDR3 amino acids: CASSEGDWDNILHF. The CDR3 coding sequence is TGCGCCAGCAGCGAAGGAGACTGGGACAATATCCTCCACTTT.

The chain has TRBV29-1 and TRBJ1-2, with D possibly TRBD1 on 6 matching bases. V lost 5 bases and J lost 4, with 17 bases in between. CDR3 length: 14 amino acids. Looked up from germline, CDR1 is SQVTM and CDR2 is ANQGSEA. The DNA for the CDR3 is TGCAGCGTTCCCATAGGGGGATCTGGCTATGGCTACACCTTC. Its translation: CSVPIGGSGYGYTF. The entire variable domain, with the rest obtained from reference TRBV29-1 and TRBJ1-2, is as follows: SAVISQKPSRDICQRGTSLTIQCQVDSQVTMMFWYRQQPGQSLTLIATANQGSEATYESGFVIDKFPISRPNLTFSTLTVSNMSPEDSSIYLCSVPIGGSGYGYTFGSGTRLTVV.

The chain has TRBV28 and TRBJ1-2; 9 bases fit TRBD1. Germline trimming cut 5 bases from V and 7 bases from J; bases unmatched to any gene: 8. Germline V gene data show CDR1 as MDHEN and CDR2 as SYDVKM. The CDR3 length is 14 residues. CDR3 in amino acids: CASSTPGQGSGYTF. The CDR3 DNA sequence: TGTGCCAGCAGTACTCCGGGACAGGGTTCTGGCTACACCTTC.

The table lists this clone with a count of one. The gene calls are TRBV11-2 and TRBJ2-2, with 7 bases that match TRBD1. CDR1 is SGHAT, CDR2 FQNNGV, per germline. The CDR3 has 13 residues. Trimming cost V 5 bases and J 5 bases; bases outside gene matches: 2. As DNA, the CDR3 is TGTGCCAGCAGCGACAGGGAAACCGGGGAGCTGTTTTTT. Translation: CASSDRETGELFF.

The chain has TRBV30 and TRBJ2-7, with D maybe TRBD2 (6 bases). The CDR3 runs 14 residues. Germline V lookup: CDR1 GTSNPN, CDR2 SVGIG (reference sequence). The V gene lost 0 bases and the J gene lost 5 bases, with 14 bases spanning the gap. The CDR3 protein is CAWSVSGRDHEQYF. For the CDR3, the DNA is TGTGCCTGGAGTGTAAGTGGGCGGGACCACGAGCAGTACTTC. Using reference TRBV30 and TRBJ2-7 for the parts outside the CDR3, the full variable domain is SQTIHQWPATLVQPVGSPLSLECTVEGTSNPNLYWYRQAAGRGLQLLFYSVGIGQISSEVPQNLSASRPQDRQFILSSKKLLLSDSGFYLCAWSVSGRDHEQYFGPGTRLTVT.

The genes are TRBV7-9 and TRBJ2-2, with 8 bases lining up with TRBD1. The CDR3 length is 14 residues. V trimming: 6 bases; J trimming: 6 bases; junction bases outside the gene matches: 6. Germline CDR1 and CDR2: SEHNR and FQNEAQ (reference sequence). The CDR3 DNA reads as TGTGCCAGCAGTGCGGACAGGGTGGCCGGGGAGCTGTTTTTT. Translation gives CASSADRVAGELFF.

The chain is built from TRBV7-7 and TRBJ2-2, with D maybe TRBD1 (5 bases). The CDR3 runs 13 residues. Trimming took 5 bases from V and 6 from J, leaving 10 bases between them. The germline gives CDR1 SSHAT, CDR2 FNYEAQ (reference sequence). The CDR3 loop reads CASSRRGAGELFF. As DNA, the CDR3 is TGTGCCAGCAGCCGTAGGGGTGCCGGGGAGCTGTTTTTT.

The chain couples TRBV29-1 to TRBJ2-5; D possibly corresponds to TRBD2 (6 bases). The CDR3 sequence is 13 residues long. V was trimmed by 4 bases and J by 4 bases, leaving 13 bases between them. Germline V lookup: CDR1 SQVTM, CDR2 ANQGSEA. The chain's CDR3 is CSVVAAGRETQYF. CDR3 coding DNA: TGCAGCGTTGTGGCGGCGGGGAGAGAGACCCAGTACTTC.

The chain is built from TRBV12-5 and TRBJ2-3, with 8 bases fitting TRBD2. This CDR3 comprises 16 residues. The V gene's germline CDR1 is LGHNT and CDR2 FRNRAP. V shed 6 bases, J shed 0 bases, and the junction held 8 bases outside the gene matches. For the CDR3, the DNA is TGTGCTAGTGGGGGGGGCGGGACTAGGAGCACAGATACGCAGTATTTT. Its translation: CASGGGGTRSTDTQYF. The variable domain in full, completed from reference TRBV12-5 and TRBJ2-3, reads DARVTQTPRHKVTEMGQEVTMRCQPILGHNTVFWYRQTMMQGLELLAYFRNRAPLDDSGMPKDRFSAEMPDATLATLKIQPSEPRDSAVYFCASGGGGTRSTDTQYFGPGTRLTVL.

The CDR3 protein is CASLTGGQDTQYF. CDR3 nucleotide sequence: TGTGCCAGCTTGACAGGGGGCCAAGATACGCAGTATTTT. The gene calls are TRBV12-3 or TRBV12-4 and TRBJ2-3; 10 bases line up with TRBD1. The CDR3 contains 13 residues. V trimming: 8 bases; J trimming: 5 bases; junction bases outside the gene matches: 4.

The CDR3 DNA sequence: TGTGCCAGCTCCTTTCCTGGGACAGGGGGAAATGGCTACACCTTC. Its translation: CASSFPGTGGNGYTF. The chain uses TRBV18 and TRBJ1-2, with 11 bases identical to TRBD1. The V segment lost 6 bases and the J segment 6 bases; nucleotides outside the gene matches: 9. CDR1 and CDR2 from the germline V gene are KGHSH and LQKENI. The CDR3 extends over 15 amino acids.

This clone was recorded a few times. This chain links TRBV28 with TRBJ1-2, with TRBD1 matching 12 bases. There are 15 residues in the CDR3. Germline CDR1 and CDR2: MDHEN and SYDVKM. Trimming at V came to 4 bases and at J to 7 bases, leaving 7 bases not matched to a gene. CDR3 nucleotides: TGTGCCAGCAGTTCACCCTCGGGACAGGGGGCTGGCTACACCTTC. Its translation is CASSSPSGQGAGYTF.

V gene TRBV7-8 combines with J gene TRBJ1-1; no definite D call. Germline CDR1 and CDR2: SGHVS and FQNEAQ. V lost 0 bases and J lost 11, with 22 bases in between. The CDR3 extends over 16 amino acids. The CDR3 spells CASSLAGGPLSGGAFF. CDR3 coding DNA: TGTGCCAGCAGCTTAGCGGGTGGCCCACTCTCGGGAGGGGCTTTCTTT.

This chain uses TRBV7-9 with TRBJ1-1; 8 positions agree with TRBD1. The CDR3 has 14 amino acids. Trimming at V came to 5 bases and at J to 5 bases, leaving 7 bases not matched to a gene. The germline V gene encodes CDR1 SEHNR and CDR2 FQNEAQ (reference sequence). CDR3 protein: CASSHGQGGTEAFF. DNA for the CDR3: TGTGCCAGCAGCCACGGACAGGGTGGAACTGAAGCTTTCTTT.

The gene calls are TRBV28 and TRBJ2-2, with TRBD1 matching 9 bases. CDR3 length: 14 amino acids. The germline CDR1 and CDR2 sequences are MDHEN and SYDVKM. The V gene end was trimmed by 6 bases and the J gene end by 6 bases; junction bases not matched to a gene: 5. This CDR3 is CASSGTGRSGELFF. Here the CDR3 DNA reads TGTGCCAGCAGCGGGACAGGGCGGTCCGGGGAGCTGTTTTTT.

This clone was recorded only once. The chain carries TRBV7-2 and TRBJ1-1, with TRBD1 matching 11 bases. Germline V gives CDR1 SGHTA, CDR2 FQGNSA. After removal of 5 bases from V and 3 bases from J, the junction contained 5 bases not matched to a gene. The CDR3 is made up of 15 amino acids. The chain's CDR3 is CASSPGTGGYTEAFF. The CDR3 nucleotides read TGTGCCAGCAGCCCAGGGACAGGGGGGTACACTGAAGCTTTCTTT.

This clone has only a few counts. The chain carries TRBV6-2 or TRBV6-3 and TRBJ2-7, with 10 bases identical to TRBD1. The CDR3 sequence is 15 residues long. The V gene end was trimmed by 2 bases and the J gene end by 2 bases; junction bases not matched to a gene: 3. The germline CDR1 and CDR2 sequences are MNHEY and SVGEGT. The CDR3 coding sequence is TGTGCCAGCAGTTACGAAGGGACAGGGGCCTACGAGCAGTACTTC. Its translation: CASSYEGTGAYEQYF.